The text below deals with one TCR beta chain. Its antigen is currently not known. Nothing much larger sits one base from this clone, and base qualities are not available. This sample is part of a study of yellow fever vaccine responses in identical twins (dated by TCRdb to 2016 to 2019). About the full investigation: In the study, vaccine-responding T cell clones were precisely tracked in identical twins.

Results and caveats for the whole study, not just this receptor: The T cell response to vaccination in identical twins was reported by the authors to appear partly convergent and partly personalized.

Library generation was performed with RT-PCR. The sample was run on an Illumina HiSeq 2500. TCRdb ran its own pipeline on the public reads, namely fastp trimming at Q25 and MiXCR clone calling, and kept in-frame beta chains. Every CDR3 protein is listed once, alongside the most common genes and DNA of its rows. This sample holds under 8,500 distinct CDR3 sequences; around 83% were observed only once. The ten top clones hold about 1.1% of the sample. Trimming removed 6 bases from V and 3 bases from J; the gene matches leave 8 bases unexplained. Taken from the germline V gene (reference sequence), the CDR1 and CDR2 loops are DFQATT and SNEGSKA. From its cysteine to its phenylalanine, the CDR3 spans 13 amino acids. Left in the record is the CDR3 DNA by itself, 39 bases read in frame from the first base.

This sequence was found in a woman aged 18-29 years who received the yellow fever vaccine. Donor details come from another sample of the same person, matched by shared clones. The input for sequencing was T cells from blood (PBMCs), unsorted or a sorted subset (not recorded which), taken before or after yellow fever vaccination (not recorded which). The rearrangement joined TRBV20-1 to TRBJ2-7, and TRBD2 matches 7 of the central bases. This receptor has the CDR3 CSAPRASGYEQYF. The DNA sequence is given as TGCAGTGCGCCGCGGGCTAGCGGCTACGAGCAGTACTTC.